The rows below give T cell receptor beta chains drawn from one sample of a study of cytomegalovirus exposure and HLA in healthy donors. Clones were read by immunoSEQ multiplex PCR, and TCRdb kept only the in-frame ones, dropping some. The sample consists of 45,000 to 75,000 clones, about 70% of them appearing once. What was sequenced was PBMCs. All receptors come from a woman aged 60-70 years in good health and CMV-seropositive. CDR3s include the opening cysteine and the closing phenylalanine or tryptophan. D genes are given only for firm matches. Clone size appears in some rows only: once, few, many, or a class for an expanded clone.

clone_size	j_call	v_call	d_call	cdr3_nt	cdr3_aa
.	TRBJ1-2	TRBV6-1	TRBD1	TGTGCCAGCAGTGACGAGGGGACAGGGGGCGCGGGTGGCTACACCTTC	CASSDEGTGGAGGYTF
once	TRBJ1-2	TRBV7-2	.	TGTGCCAGCAGCTACGAGCGATTGACCACCGCCACCTTC	CASSYERLTTATF
.	TRBJ1-6	TRBV6-6	.	TGTGCCAGCGAAAACAGGAATTCACCCCTCCACTTT	CASENRNSPLHF
.	TRBJ1-2	TRBV19	TRBD1	TGTGCCAGTATTGAGGGGGCAAATAACTATGGCTACACCTTC	CASIEGANNYGYTF
few	TRBJ1-4	TRBV6-5	.	TGTGCCAGCAGTGAAGGGGGAGAAAAACTGTTTTTT	CASSEGGEKLFF
.	TRBJ1-1	TRBV5-4	TRBD1	TGTGCCAGCAGCTTGGTAGGGGGCGGAACCTTGAACACTGAAGCTTTCTTT	CASSLVGGGTLNTEAFF
few	TRBJ2-2	TRBV5-6	TRBD1	TGTGCCAGCAGCTCCGTCGGGACAGGGAACACCGGGGAGCTGTTTTTT	CASSSVGTGNTGELFF
once	TRBJ2-3	TRBV4-2	.	TGTGCCAGCAGCCAAGGAGGTTTAAGTCGCACAGATACGCAGTATTTT	CASSQGGLSRTDTQYF
.	TRBJ1-2	TRBV5-4	TRBD1	TGTGCCAGCAGCTACAGGGGGAACTATGGCTACACCTTC	CASSYRGNYGYTF
.	TRBJ2-7	TRBV19	TRBD1	TGTGCCAGTAGCCAACAGGGGTACGAGCAGTACTTC	CASSQQGYEQYF
once	TRBJ2-7	TRBV18	TRBD1	TGTGCCAGCTCACCCCCGGGACAGGGGGCGGGCGAGCAGTACTTC	CASSPPGQGAGEQYF
.	TRBJ1-3	TRBV5-6	.	TGTGCCAGCAGCTCGGGGGGTAGTGGCAGGATCTCTGGAAACACCATATATTTT	CASSSGGSGRISGNTIYF
once	TRBJ2-1	TRBV30	.	TGTGCCTGGAGCTCTACTCTCTACAATGAGCAGTTCTTC	CAWSSTLYNEQFF
.	TRBJ1-1	TRBV14	.	TGTGCCAGCACCTTGACAGCGAACACTGAAGCTTTCTTT	CASTLTANTEAFF
few	TRBJ2-1	TRBV6-4	TRBD1	TGTGCCAGCGGGACAGGGGGCCCCGGCAATGAGCAGTTCTTC	CASGTGGPGNEQFF
.	TRBJ1-2	TRBV9	TRBD1	TGTGCCAGCAGCGGACAGGGAGCCTATGGCTACACCTTC	CASSGQGAYGYTF
.	TRBJ2-7	TRBV6-5	.	TGTGCCAGCAGTACCCCATACACTAATTGGAAACAGTACTTC	CASSTPYTNWKQYF
.	TRBJ2-7	TRBV5-4	TRBD2	TGTGCCAGCAGCCCCGTTGGACTAGCCCCATCCGAGCAGTACTTC	CASSPVGLAPSEQYF
.	TRBJ1-2	TRBV7-9	.	TGTGCCAGCAGCTTAGTGGCGGGCTATGGCTACACCTTC	CASSLVAGYGYTF
.	TRBJ1-5	TRBV6-7	.	TGTGCCAGCAGTTACTGTCCGGCGGGACAGCCCCAGCATTTT	CASSYCPAGQPQHF
few	TRBJ2-1	TRBV30	.	TGTGCCTGGAGTCACTCTTTCCCGGGACTCGATGACAATGAGCAGTTCTTC	CAWSHSFPGLDDNEQFF
.	TRBJ2-3	TRBV7-8	TRBD2	TGTGCCAGCAGCTTAGCGCTAATAGCGGGGGAGACAGATACGCAGTATTTT	CASSLALIAGETDTQYF
few	TRBJ1-2	TRBV4-3	TRBD1	TGCGCCAGCAGCCAAGGCCGACAGGGCTCTAACTATGGCTACACCTTC	CASSQGRQGSNYGYTF
.	TRBJ1-2	TRBV28	TRBD1	TGTGCCACCAAAACCGGGACAGGGGGCACTGGCTACACCTTC	CATKTGTGGTGYTF
few	TRBJ2-5	TRBV15	.	TGTGCCACCAGCAGAGCAGGAGGGGAGACCCAGTACTTC	CATSRAGGETQYF
.	TRBJ2-2	TRBV25-1	.	TGTGCCAGCAGAGGGTCTTCGGGACTCAACACCGGGGAGCTGTTTTTT	CASRGSSGLNTGELFF
.	TRBJ2-2	TRBV2	.	TGTGCCAGCAGCCCTCAGACCGGGGAGCTGTTTTTT	CASSPQTGELFF
.	TRBJ2-1	TRBV27	.	TGTGCCAGCAGTTTCATCGGAGGGGAGCAGTTCTTC	CASSFIGGEQFF
.	TRBJ2-2	TRBV5-1	.	TGCGCCAGCAGCCCCCTAGACAGTTTCTCCGGGGAGCTGTTTTTT	CASSPLDSFSGELFF
once	TRBJ1-1	TRBV6-5	TRBD1	TGTGCCAGCAGTTACGGCAGGGGGCTCGAAGCTTTCTTT	CASSYGRGLEAFF
.	TRBJ2-5	TRBV5-4	.	TGTGCCAGCAGCTTTGCGGGGTTTCAAGAGACCCAGTACTTC	CASSFAGFQETQYF
.	TRBJ2-7	TRBV15	.	TGTGCCACCAGCACCGCGCCCTCGCGTGAGCAGTACTTC	CATSTAPSREQYF
.	TRBJ1-6	TRBV7-9	.	TGTGCCAGCAGCTTAGGACAAAATAATTCACCCCTCCACTTT	CASSLGQNNSPLHF
.	TRBJ2-7	TRBV11-2	.	TGTGCCAGCAGCTTAGTCGGCAGGCCCTACGAGCAGTACTTC	CASSLVGRPYEQYF
.	TRBJ1-4	TRBV4-1	TRBD1	TGCGCCAGCAGCCTGGGCCGATTCAGGGGGAGAGGGGAAAAACTGTTTTTT	CASSLGRFRGRGEKLFF
few	TRBJ2-5	TRBV18	.	TGTGCCAGCTCACCTGACAGTTCGGTGCAGTACTTC	CASSPDSSVQYF
.	TRBJ2-1	TRBV5-4	.	TGTGCCAGCAGCTTGGCAGGGATCAATGAGCAGTTCTTC	CASSLAGINEQFF
.	TRBJ2-7	TRBV27	TRBD1	TGTGCCAGCAGTTTATTGGACCCCGGGACAGGGATCTCCTACGAGCAGTACTTC	CASSLLDPGTGISYEQYF
.	TRBJ2-3	TRBV5-1	TRBD1	TGCGCCAGCAGCCAAGGGACAGCTAGCACAGATACGCAGTATTTT	CASSQGTASTDTQYF
.	TRBJ1-2	TRBV4-3	.	TGCGCCAGCAGCCAAGAGATCGGAGCGTTTAACTATGGCTACACCTTC	CASSQEIGAFNYGYTF
.	TRBJ2-7	TRBV6-6	TRBD1	TGTGCCAGCAGTTTATCCAGGGGGCTTCTCAACGAGCAGTACTTC	CASSLSRGLLNEQYF
.	TRBJ2-3	TRBV2	.	TGTGCCAGCGATCGACAAGAGAGGGGGAGAGGAGTCACAGATACGCAGTATTTT	CASDRQERGRGVTDTQYF
.	TRBJ2-3	TRBV9	TRBD2	TGTGCCAGCAGCCCCTGGAGCGGGGGCACAGATACGCAGTATTTT	CASSPWSGGTDTQYF
.	TRBJ1-1	TRBV6-5	.	TGTGCCAGCAGCCCGGGACACCCTGTGAACACTGAAGCTTTCTTT	CASSPGHPVNTEAFF
.	TRBJ2-2	TRBV7-6	.	TGTGCCAGCAATTCTGGGGGAGGCACCGGGGAGCTGTTTTTT	CASNSGGGTGELFF
few	TRBJ1-2	TRBV25-1	TRBD1	TGTGCCAGCAGTGGGACGGGACAGGGGAGAGTTGGCTACACCTTC	CASSGTGQGRVGYTF
.	TRBJ2-1	TRBV7-9	.	TGTGCCAGCAGCCCACGACTAGGGGAGGGGGGGCCAGATGAGCAGTTCTTC	CASSPRLGEGGPDEQFF
.	TRBJ2-7	TRBV7-8	.	TGTGCCAGCAGCTTAGCGGGGGGAAACTATCTTTACGAGCAGTACTTC	CASSLAGGNYLYEQYF
few	TRBJ2-7	TRBV7-8	.	TGTTCCAGCAGGCTGGGGCAGGCCTACGAGCAGTACTTC	CSSRLGQAYEQYF
.	TRBJ1-1	TRBV4-3	.	TGCGCCAGCAGCCAAGATAGTCAGACAGGAAACACTGAAGCTTTCTTT	CASSQDSQTGNTEAFF
.	TRBJ1-2	TRBV7-2	.	TGTGCCAGCAGCTTATTAACCAGGGAGGTTGGCTACACCTTC	CASSLLTREVGYTF
.	TRBJ2-1	TRBV5-1	.	TGCGCCAGCAGCTTACAGGGGGGGGTCTTGAATGAGCAGTTCTTC	CASSLQGGVLNEQFF
once	TRBJ2-7	TRBV2	.	TGTGCCAGTCAGAACAGGGAGAGGGGCGAGCAGTACTTC	CASQNRERGEQYF
few	TRBJ1-1	TRBV29-1	.	TGCAGCGTTGACCAAAATAGCAACGAAGCTTTCTTT	CSVDQNSNEAFF
.	TRBJ1-5	TRBV7-8	.	TGTGCCAGCAGCTCCGGGACATCCAATCAGCCCCAGCATTTT	CASSSGTSNQPQHF
once	TRBJ2-1	TRBV29-1	.	TGCAGCGTTGCGTTGGGGAGCTCCTACAATGAGCAGTTCTTC	CSVALGSSYNEQFF
.	TRBJ1-1	TRBV18	.	TGTGCCAGCTCACTCGACATGAACACTGAAGCTTTCTTT	CASSLDMNTEAFF